Listed below are T cell receptor beta chains from one sample, sequenced in a study of regulatory T cells in long-lasting Graves disease. TCRdb ran MiXCR on the multiplex PCR reads and lists one entry per CDR3 protein. The sample lists about 470,000 distinct CDR3 sequences; more than 20% were seen once. The sequencing here drew on peripheral blood mononuclear cells (PBMCs), taken when the disease was refractory, from a patient treated with antithyroid drugs. The receptors here all came from a female donor with Graves disease. CDR3s include the opening cysteine and the closing phenylalanine or tryptophan. D genes are given only for firm matches. The size entry is marked missing in some rows and otherwise reads once, few, many or a size class.

TRBV11-2	TRBJ2-2	many	NA	TGTGCCAGCAGCTTGGTCAGTGTGGAGCTGTTTTTT	CASSLVSVELFF
TRBV27	TRBJ1-3	few	NA	TGTGCCAGGGGCCACAACTCTGGAAACACCATATATTTT	CARGHNSGNTIYF
TRBV25-1	TRBJ2-7	NA	NA	TGTGCCAGCAGGGGGAGAGGGATAGCACCAACGTGGGGTTACGAGCAGTACTTC	CASRGRGIAPTWGYEQYF
TRBV7-8	TRBJ2-3	NA	NA	TGTGCCAGCGCTAAGGGGGGCACAGATACGCAGTATTTT	CASAKGGTDTQYF
TRBV25-1	TRBJ2-5	many	TRBD1	TGTGCCAGCAGTGAATATCCGGGACAGGGTGTAGGGACCCAGTACTTC	CASSEYPGQGVGTQYF
TRBV6-5	TRBJ1-2	many	NA	TGTGCCAGCAGTTACCCCCCGCCCATCTATGGCTACACCTTC	CASSYPPPIYGYTF
TRBV7-6	TRBJ1-3	many	NA	TGTGCCAGCAGCTTGGGGACCGGGACACTGGGAAACACCATATATTTT	CASSLGTGTLGNTIYF
TRBV19	TRBJ2-7	few	NA	TGTGCCAGTAGTATCCGGGCCCAACCCTACGAGCAGTACTTC	CASSIRAQPYEQYF
TRBV28	TRBJ2-1	many	TRBD1	TGTGCCAGCAGTCCGACCGACCATTACAGGGGAAATGAGCAGTTCTTC	CASSPTDHYRGNEQFF
TRBV15	TRBJ2-2	NA	NA	TGTGCCACCAGATATGAGACCGGGGAGCTGTTTTTT	CATRYETGELFF
TRBV28	TRBJ1-3	few	NA	TGTGCCAGCAGCAATCTAGGCTTGAGCTCTGGAAACACCATATATTTT	CASSNLGLSSGNTIYF
TRBV2	TRBJ2-2	NA	TRBD1	TGTGCCAGCAGTGCCCCCCGGACAGGGAATTTACGGGAGCTGTTTTTT	CASSAPRTGNLRELFF
TRBV7-9	TRBJ1-3	NA	NA	TGTGCCAGCAGCCAGAACCTCCACGGACGCTCTGCAAACACCATATATTTT	CASSQNLHGRSANTIYF
TRBV7-2	TRBJ2-7	many	NA	TGTGCCAGCAGCTTAGATGCCGGGATCGTATACGAGCAGTACTTC	CASSLDAGIVYEQYF
TRBV20-1	TRBJ1-5	NA	TRBD1	TGCAGTGCTAGTAGACAGGGGGGGAATAGCAATCAGCCCCAGCATTTT	CSASRQGGNSNQPQHF
TRBV2	TRBJ1-2	many	NA	TGTGCCAGCAGTGCAGGCAACTATGGCTACACCTTC	CASSAGNYGYTF
TRBV6-5	TRBJ2-3	NA	TRBD2	TGTGCCAGCAGTTACTCGCGGGAGGCCCCAGGAGATACGCAGTATTTT	CASSYSREAPGDTQYF
TRBV6-1	TRBJ2-6	few	NA	TGTGCCAGCAACCCCGCGGGCCTCCGGGACTCCGAACCTGGGGCCAACGTCCTGACTTTC	CASNPAGLRDSEPGANVLTF
TRBV11-3	TRBJ2-7	many	NA	TGTGCCAGCAGCTTAGATTACTACGAGCAGTACTTC	CASSLDYYEQYF
TRBV20-1	TRBJ2-7	NA	NA	TGCAGTGGCCACGACAGGGGGAATAGCGGGAGGACCTACGAGCAGTACTTC	CSGHDRGNSGRTYEQYF
TRBV5-1	TRBJ2-4	NA	TRBD1	TGCGCCAGCAGCCTGGACAGGGGGCAGGTCAAAAACATTCAGTACTTC	CASSLDRGQVKNIQYF
TRBV19	TRBJ2-2	NA	TRBD2	TGTGCCAGTAGTGGGGTAGCGGGAGGCACCGGGGAGCTGTTTTTT	CASSGVAGGTGELFF
TRBV6-1	TRBJ2-7	NA	TRBD2	TGTGCCAGTACCGGGAGGTTCGGCTACGAGCAGTACTTC	CASTGRFGYEQYF
TRBV29-1	TRBJ2-7	few	TRBD2	TGCAGCGTTGAAAAGCCCCTGGGACTAGCGGGCGGCTACGAGCAGTACTTC	CSVEKPLGLAGGYEQYF
TRBV5-4	TRBJ2-2	NA	TRBD2	TGTGCCAGCAGCTCTCCGGCTAGCGGGAGAAGGCGGGAGCTGTTTTTT	CASSSPASGRRRELFF
TRBV5-4	TRBJ2-7	NA	TRBD2	TGTGCCAGCGGCTTCTCGGCGGGAGCAGAGCAGTACTTC	CASGFSAGAEQYF
TRBV19	TRBJ1-5	few	NA	TGTGCCAGTAGTATGTCCAGGGCCAATCAGCCCCAGCATTTT	CASSMSRANQPQHF
TRBV27	TRBJ2-7	many	TRBD1	TGTGCCAGCAGCTTGCCGGGACAGGGCTACGAGCAGTACTTC	CASSLPGQGYEQYF